This T cell receptor (beta chain) was obtained from a study of T cell responses to AZD1222 COVID-19 vaccine. Looking at the study overall: Second-dose schedules of about 4 or about 12 weeks were combined. Points from the study as a whole: In all cases, repertoires were sampled only after the peak T cell response. With dominance at 160-218 and 743-854, vaccine-associated CD4 TCRs spanned spike. Most donors were white British and more were female, and clonal diversity was possibly underestimated.

Clones were read by immunoSEQ multiplex PCR, and TCRdb kept only the in-frame ones, dropping some. The sample lists about 130,000 clones, around 84% occurring once. On this clone itself: The antigen is not known.

The input for sequencing was peripheral blood, taken on day 0 of AZD1222 vaccination. This sequence originates from an adult in good health.

In nucleotides, the CDR3 is TGTGCCAGCAGCCGACTAACGGGGGTTCAAAATTCACCCCTCCACTTT. Protein: CASSRLTGVQNSPLHF. The rearrangement links TRBV28 to TRBJ1-6, with D possibly TRBD1 on 5 matching bases. V lost 6 bases and J lost 7, with 19 bases in between. Germline V lookup: CDR1 MDHEN, CDR2 SYDVKM. The CDR3 extends over 16 amino acids.